The clone carrying this TCR beta chain came up a few times. Its antigen is undetermined. Trimming stripped 6 bases from V and 3 bases from J, with 29 bases between. Germline CDR1 and CDR2: DFQATT and SNEGSKA (reference sequence). The CDR3 extends over 18 amino acids. The data belong to a study of T cells in Graves' hyperthyroidism and ophthalmopathy. Study details: Blood from the periphery was taken at initial diagnosis, before any treatment. Study-wide results and caveats: The blood repertoire included most of the expanded thyroid clonotypes above 0.001.

Amplification of TCR beta CDR3 regions was performed using RNA transcripts as template. The HTBI set primed first-round TCR CDR3 RT-PCR. One entry per CDR3 protein results from TCRdb running MiXCR on the multiplex PCR reads. Counted here are over 350,000 distinct CDR3 sequences, more than 12% occurring once; the ten biggest clones make up 25% to 30%. Sequenced input: blood. The source of this sequence is a man aged 50 or older with Graves' ophthalmopathy. The chain carries TRBV20-1 and TRBJ2-5; D gene ambiguous. CDR3 in DNA: TGCAGTGCCCCCCCATCAGACCAACCCTACGCAAAAAAAGAGACCCAGTACTTC. Residues: CSAPPSDQPYAKKETQYF.